This section outlines one TCR beta chain sequence together with its context. TCRdb's table, derived via immunoSEQ multiplex PCR, lists solely in-frame clones and lacks some. The sample includes more than 150,000 clones, about 91% seen only once; the top ten take 0.45% to 0.55%. The data originate from a study of T cell responses to AZD1222 COVID-19 vaccine. Trimming took 4 bases from V and 3 from J; bases not matched to a gene: 3. Germline V gives CDR1 SGHRS, CDR2 YFSETQ. The CDR3 sequence is 15 residues long. This TCR was recovered from an adult in good health. The chain is built from TRBV5-1 and TRBJ1-4, with TRBD1 matching 10 bases. Specimen: peripheral blood, collected on day 0 of AZD1222 vaccination. The CDR3 loop reads CASSPGTGANEKLFF. The DNA for the CDR3 is TGCGCCAGCAGCCCAGGGACAGGGGCTAATGAAAAACTGTTTTTT.